The rows below give T cell receptor beta chains drawn from one sample of a study of blood T cell repertoires in COVID-19. Only in-frame clones appear in the TCRdb table, and some are missing; sequencing was by immunoSEQ multiplex PCR. The table includes some 250,000 clones, around 87% detected once. The sequencing input was peripheral blood. These receptors were collected from a man between 60 and 75 years old who had recovered from COVID-19. Each CDR3 is given with its conserved first and last residue. Fields, in order: clone size, V gene, J gene, D gene, CDR3 DNA, CDR3 protein. A D gene is named only where the DNA matches it firmly. Clone size is stated in some rows and not others, as once, few, many or a class when expanded.

few	TRBV27	TRBJ1-4	.	TGTGCCAGCACCCCAAATTGGGGGCGGGGGGCAACTAATGAAAAACTGTTTTTT	CASTPNWGRGATNEKLFF
.	TRBV12-5	TRBJ2-1	TRBD2	TGTGCTAGTGGTCCGACTAGCGGGTACGCGGCGAATGAGCAGTTCTTC	CASGPTSGYAANEQFF
.	TRBV19	TRBJ2-3	TRBD2	TGTGCCAGTAGTTTTAGCGGGGGGGATACGCAGTATTTT	CASSFSGGDTQYF
.	TRBV5-1	TRBJ2-2	.	TGCGCCAGCAGCTTGGGGACACCCGGGGAGCTGTTTTTT	CASSLGTPGELFF
.	TRBV27	TRBJ2-1	TRBD2	TGTGCCAGCACCAGCGGGGGGGCCTACAATGAGCAGTTCTTC	CASTSGGAYNEQFF
.	TRBV16	TRBJ2-1	TRBD1	TGTGCCAGCAGCCCAGGGGGCCTGAACTACAATGAGCAGTTCTTC	CASSPGGLNYNEQFF
.	TRBV3-1/TRBV3-2	TRBJ2-5	.	TGTGCCAGCAGCCAAGATTCGGGGTTTAGGGAGACCCAGTACTTC	CASSQDSGFRETQYF
.	TRBV12-5	TRBJ1-2	.	TGTGCTAGTGGGAACAGGGTGTTGGGCTTCCCTAATTTCGCTAACTATGGCTACACCTTC	CASGNRVLGFPNFANYGYTF
.	TRBV5-5	TRBJ1-2	.	TGTGCCAGCAGCTGGCGGTCAGGGGATGGCTACACCTTC	CASSWRSGDGYTF
.	TRBV10-3	TRBJ1-2	.	TGTGCCATCAGGTCCACCCAGGCCCAACAGGCCACCTTC	CAIRSTQAQQATF
.	TRBV19	TRBJ1-3	.	TGTGCCAGTGGGGCTGTAAAGGGATGGAGAAACACCATATATTTT	CASGAVKGWRNTIYF
.	TRBV5-5	TRBJ1-1	.	TGTGCCAGCAGCTTGGGGCAGATGAACACTGAAGCTTTCTTT	CASSLGQMNTEAFF
.	TRBV27	TRBJ1-1	.	TGTGCCAGCAGTTTCTTATACAGGGAGGGAATCACTGAAGCTTTCTTT	CASSFLYREGITEAFF
.	TRBV6-5	TRBJ1-6	TRBD1	TGTGCCAGCAGTTACTCGGACAGGGAGAATTCACCCCTCCACTTT	CASSYSDRENSPLHF
.	TRBV4-1	TRBJ1-2	.	TGCGCCAGCAGCCACCCGAGGGGGGGAGATAACTATGGCTACACCTTC	CASSHPRGGDNYGYTF
.	TRBV21-1	TRBJ2-3	.	TGTGCCAGCAGCAAAGCGGTAGCGGGGGTACTCGGGGCAGATACGCAGTATTTT	CASSKAVAGVLGADTQYF
.	TRBV9	TRBJ2-7	.	TGTGCCAGCAGCAACCGAGCCCCCTTTAGAGAGCAGTACTTC	CASSNRAPFREQYF
.	TRBV5-8	TRBJ2-2	.	TGTGCCAGCAGCCGGACAGAGAACACCGGGGAGCTGTTTTTT	CASSRTENTGELFF
.	TRBV18	TRBJ2-1	.	TGTGCCAGCTCACCACGGCAGGGTGATGAGCAGTTCTTC	CASSPRQGDEQFF
.	TRBV2	TRBJ2-7	.	TGTGCCAGCAGTGCGTACAGGGTCTCCTACGAGCAGTACTTC	CASSAYRVSYEQYF
few	TRBV7-2	TRBJ1-6	.	TGTGCCAGCAGCCTTCAGGGGAATTCACCCCTCCACTTT	CASSLQGNSPLHF
once	TRBV6-6	TRBJ1-2	TRBD1	TGTGCCAGCAGTTTATCCGGGACAGGGGACTATGGCTACACCTTC	CASSLSGTGDYGYTF
.	TRBV5-1	TRBJ2-7	TRBD2	TGCGCCAGCAGCTTGGCTAGCGGGGCTTACGAGCAGTACTTC	CASSLASGAYEQYF
.	TRBV5-1	TRBJ2-1	.	TGCGCCAGCAGCTTGGCCAGGGATGTGGGGAATGAGCAGTTCTTC	CASSLARDVGNEQFF
.	TRBV27	TRBJ2-2	.	TGTGCCAGCAGTAGGGACTTCTCGAACACCGGGGAGCTGTTTTTT	CASSRDFSNTGELFF
.	TRBV3-1/TRBV3-2	TRBJ2-3	.	TGTGCCAGCAGCCAAGAGGGACTCCGCACAGATACGCAGTATTTT	CASSQEGLRTDTQYF
.	TRBV28	TRBJ1-1	TRBD1	TGTGCCAGCAGGTCTAACTTAGGGGGCCTCAGTGAAGCTTTCTTT	CASRSNLGGLSEAFF
.	TRBV2	TRBJ1-2	.	TGTGCCAGCGGGGCCCAGTCTGTTACTGGCTACACCTTC	CASGAQSVTGYTF
.	TRBV25-1	TRBJ1-2	TRBD1	TGTGCCAGCAGTAACTCGGGACAGGGCAGTGGCTACACCTTC	CASSNSGQGSGYTF
.	TRBV7-9	TRBJ2-1	TRBD1	TGTGCCAGCACAAGCTGGACAGGGCTAAACAATGAGCAGTTCTTC	CASTSWTGLNNEQFF
.	TRBV19	TRBJ2-7	TRBD1	TGTGCCAGCGGACAGGGCCCCAACGAGCAGTACTTC	CASGQGPNEQYF
.	TRBV30	TRBJ1-1	.	TGTGCCTGGAGTGCTAGAACTGAAGCTTTCTTT	CAWSARTEAFF
.	TRBV9	TRBJ2-1	.	TGTGCCAGCAGCGTAGTGGCGGGGCGAATATACAATGAGCAGTTCTTC	CASSVVAGRIYNEQFF
.	TRBV12-3/TRBV12-4	TRBJ1-1	.	TGTGCCAGCAGCCCGAACATGAACACTGAAGCTTTCTTT	CASSPNMNTEAFF
.	TRBV7-8	TRBJ2-3	.	TGTGCCAGCAGCCACATGGGGGGGCAGTATTTT	CASSHMGGQYF
.	TRBV29-1	TRBJ2-7	TRBD1	TGCAGCGTTGGACAGGGGAGAGGCGAGCAGTACTTC	CSVGQGRGEQYF